This T cell receptor (beta chain) was found in a study of T cell responses to AZD1222 COVID-19 vaccine. Overall study results and limits: A mostly white British donor set with more females was recruited, and clonal diversity was possibly underestimated.

In regard to this clone: The target antigen is unknown.

Measured with immunoSEQ multiplex PCR; TCRdb has only the in-frame clones, and not every one. The sample holds about 72,000 clones, 89% seen once. V lost 4 bases, J lost 5 bases, and 7 bases stayed unmatched. CDR3 length equals 14 residues. The germline V gene encodes CDR1 LGHDT and CDR2 YNNKEL (reference sequence). The source is an adult who received the AZD1222 COVID-19 vaccine. The sequenced sample was peripheral blood, obtained 28 days after the second AZD1222 dose. The V call is TRBV3-1 (or the pseudogene TRBV3-2), the J call TRBJ2-5; TRBD2 aligns across 7 bases. CDR3 sequence reads: CASSLLAERETQYF. The CDR3 DNA reads as TGTGCCAGCAGCCTTCTAGCGGAGAGGGAGACCCAGTACTTC.